These 21 T cell receptor beta chains were all obtained from the same sample, sequenced in a study of human T cells and chemical hapten exposure. Indicated time point: pre-sensitization, week 0. Described treatment: therapeutic diphenylcyclopropenone sensitization with weekly scalp DPC. TCRdb reprocessed the RACE reads with MiXCR, giving one entry per CDR3 protein. The table lists about 60,000 distinct CDR3 sequences, roughly 10% of them singletons. The material sequenced was whole blood, taken in connection with sensitization to the hapten diphenylcyclopropenone (DPC). The receptors shown here come from a woman aged 40 to 49 with alopecia areata. Some clones in this sample may be carry-over from other donors' samples.

This clonotype was counted only a few times. The V call is TRBV7-8, the J call TRBJ2-1; D unresolved. CDR3 length: 14 residues. The germline V gene has CDR1 SGHVS and CDR2 FQNEAQ. V gave up 5 bases and J gave up 3 bases, with 11 bases separating them. CDR3 protein: CASSPAELYNEQFF. CDR3 nucleotide sequence: TGTGCCAGCAGCCCGGCCGAGCTCTACAATGAGCAGTTCTTC.

This clonotype was seen only a few times. This chain uses TRBV18 with TRBJ1-2; D unresolved. Germline CDR1 reads KGHSH; CDR2 reads LQKENI. The CDR3 has 14 residues. V gave up 1 base and J gave up 2 bases, with 8 bases separating them. CDR3 region: CASSPQGSNYGYTF. CDR3 bases: TGTGCCAGCTCACCACAAGGGAGCAACTATGGCTACACCTTC.

This chain connects TRBV7-6 to TRBJ2-5; D possibly matches TRBD1 or TRBD2 (5 bases each). Trimming pared 5 bases from V and 5 bases from J, leaving 21 bases between. This CDR3 is 16 amino acids long. The germline V gene encodes CDR1 SGHVS and CDR2 FNYEAQ. CDR3 sequence reads: CASSPLSGRWDETQYF. The CDR3 DNA sequence: TGTGCCAGCAGCCCCCTCAGCGGCAGGTGGGACGAGACCCAGTACTTC.

V usage is TRBV7-6 and J usage is TRBJ1-1; the match to TRBD1 covers 8 bases. Germline values: CDR1 SGHVS, CDR2 FNYEAQ. Trimming removed 4 bases from V and 5 bases from J; junction bases left unmatched: 3. This CDR3 has 13 residues. The DNA for the CDR3 is TGTGCCAGCAGCTCGGACAGGGAGACTGAAGCTTTCTTT. Its translation is CASSSDRETEAFF.

This clonotype has only a few counts. The CDR3 reads CASSVGLAGGPARQETQYF. The CDR3 nucleotides are TGTGCCAGCAGCGTAGGACTAGCGGGAGGGCCCGCCCGCCAAGAGACCCAGTACTTC. The V call is TRBV9, the J call TRBJ2-5, with 14 bases identical to TRBD2. Germline CDR1 reads SGDLS; CDR2 reads YYNGEE. V shed 0 bases, J shed 1 base, and the junction held 8 bases outside the gene matches. The CDR3 has 19 amino acids.

This clonotype has just a few counts. The V and J genes are TRBV5-4 and TRBJ2-6; no definite D call. CDR1 and CDR2 from the germline V gene are SGHNT and YYREEE (reference sequence). CDR3 length: 14 residues. The germline V and J ends were trimmed by 1 base and 0 bases, with 2 bases remaining between them. CDR3 loop: CASSLPSGANVLTF. The CDR3 bases are TGTGCCAGCAGCTTGCCCTCTGGGGCCAACGTCCTGACTTTC. Variable domain in full (rest from reference TRBV5-4 and TRBJ2-6): ETGVTQSPTHLIKTRGQQVTLRCSSQSGHNTVSWYQQALGQGPQFIFQYYREEENGRGNFPPRFSGLQFPNYSSELNVNALELDDSALYLCASSLPSGANVLTFGAGSRLTVL.

The sample holds many counts of this clonotype. The gene calls are TRBV10-1 and TRBJ2-3; D might be TRBD1 or TRBD2, each matching 5 bases. V was cut by 0 bases and J by 10 bases, with 11 bases left in between. The CDR3 extends over 13 amino acids. Germline V lookup: CDR1 WNHNN, CDR2 SYGVQD (reference sequence). CDR3 loop: CASSESGVEAQYF. DNA of the CDR3: TGCGCCAGCAGTGAGTCGGGGGTAGAGGCGCAGTATTTT.

There are a few counts of this clonotype. The rearrangement joins TRBV20-1 to TRBJ2-5; 12 positions agree with TRBD2. V trimming: 0 bases; J trimming: 2 bases; junction bases outside the gene matches: 7. The V gene's germline CDR1 is DFQATT and CDR2 SNEGSKA (reference sequence). The CDR3 runs to 17 residues. The CDR3: CSARDWTSGKTQETQYF. In DNA, the CDR3 is TGCAGTGCTAGAGATTGGACTAGCGGGAAAACGCAAGAGACCCAGTACTTC.

The sample holds many counts of this clonotype. The CDR3, as DNA: TGTGCCAGCAGCCGGACAGGCTCCTACAATGAGCAGTTCTTC. It specifies CASSRTGSYNEQFF. V usage is TRBV2 and J usage is TRBJ2-1, with TRBD1 identical over 7 bases. This CDR3 is built from 14 residues. CDR1 SNHLY and CDR2 FYNNEI come from the germline V gene. V gave up 6 bases and J gave up 0 bases; unmatched junction bases: 2.

The rearrangement joins TRBV12-3 or TRBV12-4 to TRBJ1-3; D is perhaps TRBD1 (5 bases). This CDR3 has 13 residues. Trimming shortened V by 2 bases and J by 4 bases, and 6 bases separated the two germline ends. The CDR3 DNA reads TGTGCCAGCAGTTTACGGGGGGGAAACACCATATATTTT. As protein: CASSLRGGNTIYF.

V and J are TRBV20-1 and TRBJ2-3, with 7 bases identical to TRBD1. Germline trimming cut 5 bases from V and 0 bases from J; bases unmatched to any gene: 11. The germline V gene encodes CDR1 DFQATT and CDR2 SNEGSKA (reference sequence). CDR3 length: 16 residues. The CDR3 bases are TGCAGTGCTGGAACCCGACAGGGAACTAGCACAGATACGCAGTATTTT. Encoded protein: CSAGTRQGTSTDTQYF.

This clonotype was observed at least ten times. This chain joins TRBV18 and TRBJ2-1; D perhaps matches TRBD2 (6 bases). There are 13 residues in the CDR3. Trimming removed 3 bases at V and 6 bases at J, with 9 bases between. The germline V gene encodes CDR1 KGHSH and CDR2 LQKENI. As DNA, the CDR3 is TGTGCCAGCTCACCGCCCGGGGGCAATGAGCAGTTCTTC. It yields the protein CASSPPGGNEQFF.

This clonotype was recorded a few times. V gene TRBV28 combines with J gene TRBJ2-6; tentatively, D is TRBD1 or TRBD2 (5 bases each). V dropped 6 bases and J dropped 0 bases, with 15 bases sitting between them. This CDR3 spans 17 amino acids. In germline, CDR1 is MDHEN, CDR2 SYDVKM. Written as DNA, the CDR3 is TGTGCCAGCAGCCCCGGGGCACCTAGCTCTGGGGCCAACGTCCTGACTTTC. Protein: CASSPGAPSSGANVLTF.

This clonotype appeared a single time. A read error may explain this, as a much larger clone is one base away. It is likely a read error, because the conserved phenylalanine at the end of the CDR3 is missing. The rearrangement joins TRBV27 to TRBJ2-1; D is unresolved. The CDR3 runs to 15 residues. Germline CDR1 reads MNHEY; CDR2 reads SMNVEV (reference sequence). Trimming took off 0 bases at V and 6 bases at J, with 12 bases between the two ends. Here the CDR3 reads CASSLSTTAVNEQFL. CDR3 DNA sequence: TGTGCCAGCAGTTTATCAACTACGGCGGTCAATGAGCAGTTCCTC.

The V and J genes are TRBV6-5 and TRBJ2-7; 10 bases align to TRBD2. The CDR3 sequence is 15 residues long. The ends lost 6 bases at V and 1 base at J; junction bases unmatched: 6. CDR1 is MNHEY, CDR2 SVGAGI, per germline. The CDR3: CASSPSGGASYEQYF. CDR3 nucleotides: TGTGCCAGCAGCCCGAGCGGGGGGGCGTCCTACGAGCAGTACTTC.

Many counts were recorded for this clonotype. The CDR3 nucleotides read TGCGCCAGCAGCTTGGTTGGGACTAGCGGGACAAATGAGCAGTTCTTC. This codes for CASSLVGTSGTNEQFF. The rearrangement joins TRBV5-1 to TRBJ2-1; TRBD2 matches at 13 bases. V was pared by 0 bases and J by 7 bases, with 4 bases of the junction left unmatched. The V gene's germline CDR1 is SGHRS and CDR2 YFSETQ. This CDR3 has 16 residues.

J is TRBJ1-1 and V is TRBV4-3, with D perhaps matching TRBD1 (5 bases). This CDR3 contains 16 residues. Trimming stripped 0 bases from V and 2 bases from J, with 13 bases between. The V gene's germline CDR1 is LGHNA and CDR2 YSLEER. CDR3 residues: CASSQDTPGVNTEAFF. The DNA of the CDR3 is TGCGCCAGCAGCCAAGACACCCCGGGGGTCAACACTGAAGCTTTCTTT.

As for this clonotype: A read error may explain this, as a much larger clone is one base away. This chain connects TRBV19 to TRBJ1-1, with D hard to call. With 4 bases removed from V and 6 bases from J, the gap between germline ends came to 18 bases. This CDR3 region has 15 residues. The V gene's germline CDR1 is LNHDA and CDR2 SQIVND (reference sequence). The DNA for the CDR3 is TGTGCCAGTAGTAAGGACTGGACCGGGGTCGCTGAAGCTTTCTTT. It translates to CASSKDWTGVAEAFF.

This clonotype was counted at least ten times. The gene calls are TRBV19 and TRBJ2-1; 7 nucleotides line up with TRBD2. Trimming removed 4 bases from V and 6 bases from J; junction bases left unmatched: 6. Per germline, CDR1 LNHDA and CDR2 SQIVND (reference sequence). The CDR3 sequence is 14 residues long. The CDR3 reads CASSRGGPANEQFF. The CDR3 DNA sequence: TGTGCCAGTAGTAGGGGAGGGCCCGCCAATGAGCAGTTCTTC.

At least ten counts were recorded for this clonotype. The V gene is TRBV19, the J gene TRBJ1-5; 9 bases map to TRBD1. The CDR3 loop spans 16 amino acids. The germline gives CDR1 LNHDA, CDR2 SQIVND (reference sequence). After removal of 3 bases from V and 4 bases from J, the junction contained 7 bases not matched to a gene. The CDR3 nucleotides read TGTGCCAGTAGTATCGGGGGACAGGGCGGTAATCAGCCCCAGCATTTT. This encodes CASSIGGQGGNQPQHF.

The chain joins TRBV6-2 or TRBV6-3 to TRBJ1-1, with D possibly TRBD1 on 6 matching bases. Deletions cut 0 bases from V and 1 base from J, with 12 bases between. Per the germline V gene, CDR1 is MNHEY and CDR2 is SVGEGT. The CDR3 is made up of 16 amino acids. In nucleotides, the CDR3 is TGTGCCAGCAGTTACTCCCAAAGGGGGGGGAACACTGAAGCTTTCTTT. It is translated as CASSYSQRGGNTEAFF.